These T cell receptor beta chains were read from a single sample in a study of blood T cell repertoires in COVID-19. Profiled with immunoSEQ multiplex PCR; TCRdb holds only in-frame clones, not every one. Of about 410,000 clones listed, 86% are singletons. Sequencing was performed on peripheral blood. Receptors originate from a woman in her 30s with active or convalescent COVID-19. CDR3s include the opening cysteine and the closing phenylalanine or tryptophan. D genes are given only for firm matches. Rows give clone size only sometimes, using once, few, many, or a class for an expanded clone.

abundance	d_gene	v_gene	j_gene	CDR3nt	CDR3aa
-	TRBD1	TRBV18	TRBJ1-2	TGTGCCAGCTCACAACAGGGGGACTATGGCTACACCTTC	CASSQQGDYGYTF
once	-	TRBV19	TRBJ1-2	TGTGCCAGTAGTATAGGTCCACAAGCTAACTATGGCTACACCTTC	CASSIGPQANYGYTF
-	-	TRBV21-1	TRBJ1-1	TGTGCCAGCAGCAAAGGACAGGACACTGAAGCTTTCTTT	CASSKGQDTEAFF
many	-	TRBV7-9	TRBJ1-5	TGTGCCAGCAGCTACCTCCCGAGGGCGGGAGGCAATCAGCCCCAGCATTTT	CASSYLPRAGGNQPQHF
-	-	TRBV6-5	TRBJ2-5	TGTGCCAGCAGCTTGGGCCCCCAAGAGACCCAGTACTTC	CASSLGPQETQYF
once	TRBD1	TRBV30	TRBJ1-4	TGTGCCTGGAGCGACATAGACCTCAGGGGGAATGAAAAACTGTTTTTT	CAWSDIDLRGNEKLFF
-	-	TRBV5-1	TRBJ1-1	TGCGCCAGCAGCTTGCTGAGTGACACTGAAGCTTTCTTT	CASSLLSDTEAFF
-	-	TRBV9	TRBJ1-1	TGTGCCAGCAGCCCCCGACTTCTAGAAGCTTTCTTT	CASSPRLLEAFF
-	-	TRBV7-2	TRBJ1-5	TGTGCCAGCAGCTTAGGGGGACTGGTAAACCAGCCCCAGCATTTT	CASSLGGLVNQPQHF
-	TRBD2	TRBV27	TRBJ2-7	TGTGCCAGCAGTCGTGCGACTAGCGGATTTTACGAGCAGTACTTC	CASSRATSGFYEQYF
-	TRBD2	TRBV5-6	TRBJ2-7	TGTGCCAGCAGCTTGGGGACTAGCGGGAAGTGGGCCTACGAGCAGTACTTC	CASSLGTSGKWAYEQYF
-	-	TRBV9	TRBJ2-2	TGTGCCAGCAGCGGAGACCGGGACACCGTCACCGGGGAGCTGTTTTTT	CASSGDRDTVTGELFF
few	TRBD1	TRBV3-1/TRBV3-2	TRBJ1-1	TGTGCCAGCAGCGACAGGGGAGTGGGGAACACTGAAGCTTTCTTT	CASSDRGVGNTEAFF
once	-	TRBV12-2	TRBJ2-7	TGTGCAAGTCGCCCAAAAGTGCGGGAGATCGAGCAGTACTTC	CASRPKVREIEQYF
-	TRBD2	TRBV11-2	TRBJ2-5	TGTGCCAGCAGCTCCATAAGCGGGAGGGCCCCTGAGACCCAGTACTTC	CASSSISGRAPETQYF
-	TRBD1	TRBV5-5	TRBJ1-1	TGTGCCAGCAGCTTGGGGTACAGGGGAACTGACACTGAAGCTTTCTTT	CASSLGYRGTDTEAFF
-	-	TRBV6-1	TRBJ2-5	TGTGCCAGCAGTGAAGCGGGGGCGACTTGGGGGAGTAATTGGGAGACCCAGTACTTC	CASSEAGATWGSNWETQYF
-	-	TRBV11-2	TRBJ2-2	TGTGCCAGCAGCTCGCTGACAGGTCGGACCGGGGAGCTGTTTTTT	CASSSLTGRTGELFF
-	-	TRBV3-1/TRBV3-2	TRBJ1-3	TGTGCCAGCAGCCAAGATCCGAGCTCTGGAAACACCATATATTTT	CASSQDPSSGNTIYF
-	TRBD1	TRBV7-8	TRBJ1-1	TGTGCCAGCAGCTTAGAGACAGGGTCTGAAGCTTTCTTT	CASSLETGSEAFF
few	-	TRBV19	TRBJ1-5	TGTGCCAGTAGTATGGAACGAGACTGGGGCAATCAGCCCCAGCATTTT	CASSMERDWGNQPQHF
-	-	TRBV5-1	TRBJ2-5	TGCGCCAGCAGCTTGGGAGGGGGTGGCCAAGAGACCCAGTACTTC	CASSLGGGGQETQYF